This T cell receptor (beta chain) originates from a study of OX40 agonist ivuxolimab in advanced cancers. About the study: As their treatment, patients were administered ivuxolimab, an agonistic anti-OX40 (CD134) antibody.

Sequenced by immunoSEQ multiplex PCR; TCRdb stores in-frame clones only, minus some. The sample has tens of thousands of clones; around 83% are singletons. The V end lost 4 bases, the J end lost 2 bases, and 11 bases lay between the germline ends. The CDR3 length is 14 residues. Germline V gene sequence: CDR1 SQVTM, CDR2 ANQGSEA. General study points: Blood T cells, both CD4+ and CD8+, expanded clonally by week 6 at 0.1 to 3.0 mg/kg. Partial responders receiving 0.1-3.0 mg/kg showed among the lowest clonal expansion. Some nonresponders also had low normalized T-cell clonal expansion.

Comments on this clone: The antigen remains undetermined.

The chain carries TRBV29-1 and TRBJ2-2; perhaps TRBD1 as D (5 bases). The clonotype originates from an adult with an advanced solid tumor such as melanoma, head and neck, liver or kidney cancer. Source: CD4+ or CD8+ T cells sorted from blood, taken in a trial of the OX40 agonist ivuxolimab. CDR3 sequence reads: CSVARAGNTGELFF. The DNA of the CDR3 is TGCAGCGTTGCCAGGGCCGGAAACACCGGGGAGCTGTTTTTT.